This TCR beta chain was observed in a study of control samples from healthy donors and cancer patients. The CDR3 is made up of 13 amino acids. CDR1 is SGHRS and CDR2 is YFSETQ in the germline V gene. The V gene lost 2 bases and the J gene lost 5 bases, with 9 bases spanning the gap. Data came from immunoSEQ multiplex PCR; TCRdb stores just in-frame clones and leaves some out. The table has some 130,000 clones, around 90% seen once. The V and J genes are TRBV5-1 and TRBJ2-3; D possibly corresponds to TRBD2 (5 bases). Sequenced: blood. This TCR was recovered from a man aged 35 to 55 in good health. For the CDR3, the DNA is TGCGCCAGCAGCTTCGGGGAGATAGATACGCAGTATTTT. Protein sequence: CASSFGEIDTQYF.